The entry that follows covers one T cell receptor beta chain sequence. The data originate from a study of blood T cell repertoires in COVID-19. About the study: Sample material is recorded as cDNA or gDNA derived from T cells, B-cell-depleted T cells, or PBMCs.

Per the original data handling: For nucleated cells, counts were estimated from reference gene primer amplification. Profiling relied on immunoSEQ multiplex PCR, and the TCRdb table lists in-frame clones only, not all of them. The V and J calls and clone size come from that table; D and trimming were worked out from the DNA. The data contain 130,000 to 150,000 clones, less than 85% of them seen just once; the ten biggest clones take up roughly 9%. Germline loops: CDR1 SGHRS, CDR2 YFSETQ. Trimming cost V 7 bases and J 3 bases; bases outside gene matches: 9. CDR3 length equals 15 residues. Sequencing used peripheral blood. The chain combines TRBV5-1 with TRBJ2-3; 9 nucleotides agree with TRBD2. The sequence was collected from an elderly woman in a cohort sampled during active or convalescent COVID-19. CDR3 bases: TGCGCCAGCCTATTAGCTAGCGGGGTTACAGATACGCAGTATTTT. It yields the protein CASLLASGVTDTQYF.